This record concerns one T cell receptor beta chain sequence. TCRdb keeps only in-frame clones here, not all; method: immunoSEQ multiplex PCR. The table lists 25,000 to 35,000 clones, about 89% of them singletons, with around 6.2% in the top ten. This specimen comes from a study of T cell changes during pregnancy in multiple sclerosis. The V gene's germline CDR1 is WNHNN and CDR2 SYGVQD (reference sequence). This CDR3 spans 13 amino acids. Trimming took 5 bases from V and 7 from J, leaving 12 bases between them. This rearrangement joins TRBV10-1 to TRBJ2-1, with D tentatively TRBD2 (5 bases). This specimen consisted of CD8+ T cells from peripheral blood mononuclear cells, obtained before pregnancy. This TCR was sampled from a female donor with multiple sclerosis, enrolled in a pregnancy study. This CDR3 reads CASSIGGLNEQFF. As DNA, the CDR3 is TGCGCCAGCAGTATCGGCGGGCTGAATGAGCAGTTCTTC.